What follows are 11 T cell receptor beta chains derived from one specimen sequenced in a study of cytomegalovirus exposure and HLA in healthy donors. PCR amplification relied on 60 Vbeta primers (plus 13 Jbeta primers). Using immunoSEQ multiplex PCR, the repertoire was profiled, and TCRdb retains in-frame clones only, with some absent. The sample has about 180,000 clones, more than 65% seen once. The sample taken for sequencing was PBMCs. All receptors derive from a woman aged 25 to 45 in good health and CMV-seropositive.

A note on this clone: Other nucleotide sequences in the sample specify the same CDR3. The J gene is TRBJ1-4, the V gene TRBV5-1; D perhaps matches TRBD1 (6 bases). V was clipped by 0 bases and J by 5 bases, with 8 bases between them. Germline values: CDR1 SGHRS, CDR2 YFSETQ. The CDR3 contains 14 residues. In DNA form, the CDR3 reads TGCGCCAGCAGCTTGGGTCAGGGGAATGAAAAACTGTTTTTT. Amino acids: CASSLGQGNEKLFF. The full variable domain, completed using reference TRBV5-1 and TRBJ1-4, is KAGVTQTPRYLIKTRGQQVTLSCSPISGHRSVSWYQQTPGQGLQFLFEYFSETQRNKGNFPGRFSGRQFSNSRSEMNVSTLELGDSALYLCASSLGQGNEKLFFGSGTQLSVL.

The chain combines TRBV5-4 with TRBJ2-6, with 8 bases matching TRBD2. Germline CDR1 is SGHNT and CDR2 is YYREEE (reference sequence). The CDR3 extends over 16 amino acids. Trimming at V came to 6 bases and at J to 2 bases, leaving 7 bases not matched to a gene. The CDR3 sequence: CASNRGGEAGANVLTF. The CDR3 nucleotides are TGTGCCAGCAACCGGGGGGGAGAGGCTGGGGCCAACGTCCTGACTTTC.

J is TRBJ1-5 and V is TRBV18; TRBD1 is a possible D gene (5 bases). The germline V and J ends were trimmed by 3 bases and 0 bases, with 18 bases remaining between them. CDR3 length: 18 amino acids. Germline CDR1 reads KGHSH; CDR2 reads LQKENI. The CDR3 is CASSPRGGGPYSNQPQHF. The CDR3 DNA follows: TGTGCCAGCTCACCGAGAGGCGGGGGACCGTATAGCAATCAGCCCCAGCATTTT.

The chain links TRBV15 to TRBJ2-5; D is undetermined. Deletions cut 0 bases from V and 2 bases from J, with 13 bases between. Germline loops: CDR1 LNHNV, CDR2 YYDKDF (reference sequence). The CDR3 contains 16 residues. The DNA of the CDR3 is TGTGCCACCAGCAGAGATCTAGGCCGGATACAAGAGACCCAGTACTTC. It yields the protein CATSRDLGRIQETQYF.

This clone came up once. CDR3 sequence reads: CASSKGLAGGSNEQFF. In nucleotides, the CDR3 is TGTGCCAGTAGTAAGGGACTAGCGGGGGGCAGCAATGAGCAGTTCTTC. J is TRBJ2-1 and V is TRBV19; 15 bases match TRBD2. The CDR3 covers 16 residues. CDR1 LNHDA and CDR2 SQIVND come from the germline V gene (reference sequence). Trimming at V came to 4 bases and at J to 6 bases, leaving 4 bases not matched to a gene.

This chain connects TRBV4-3 to TRBJ2-1; D might be TRBD2 (6 bases). The ends were cut back, 1 base at V and 5 bases at J, with 15 bases in the middle. Per the germline V gene, CDR1 is LGHNA and CDR2 is YSLEER. This CDR3 region has 16 residues. The CDR3 coding sequence is TGCGCCAGCAGCCAAGGTGCCGCGGGGAAAAACAATGAGCAGTTCTTC. As protein: CASSQGAAGKNNEQFF.

This sequence joins TRBV4-3 and TRBJ1-4, with TRBD1 matching 11 bases. J was trimmed by 7 bases and V by 0 bases; bases with no gene match: 1. Germline lookup yields CDR1 LGHNA and CDR2 YSLEER. The CDR3 contains 15 residues. The CDR3 nucleotides read TGCGCCAGCAGCCAAGATGGGACAGGGGGTGAAAAACTGTTTTTT. This gives the protein CASSQDGTGGEKLFF.

V is TRBV10-3 and J is TRBJ2-2; TRBD2 matches 12 bases. CDR1 ENHRY and CDR2 SYGVKD come from the germline V gene. Trimming cost V 6 bases and J 7 bases; bases outside gene matches: 9. The CDR3 sequence is 16 residues long. The CDR3 nucleotides read TGTGCCATCAGGCTGACTAGCGGGGGACAAGGCGGGGAGCTGTTTTTT. As protein: CAIRLTSGGQGGELFF.

The CDR3 DNA reads as TGTGCCAGCAGGGAGGGGGGGACTAACTATGGCTACACCTTC. This sequence encodes CASREGGTNYGYTF. This chain connects TRBV6-1 to TRBJ1-2; perhaps TRBD1 as D (6 bases). The CDR3 runs 14 residues. Germline CDR1 MNHNS, CDR2 SASEGT. Trimming took 6 bases from V and 0 from J, leaving 11 bases between them.

V is TRBV5-6 and J is TRBJ1-4; 8 nucleotides match TRBD1. V lost 3 bases, J lost 9 bases, and 13 bases stayed unmatched. The CDR3 loop spans 16 amino acids. CDR1 SGHDT and CDR2 YYEEEE come from the germline V gene. The CDR3, as DNA: TGTGCCAGCAGCTCTAGGACAGGGTCTATGGTGAAAAAACTGTTTTTT. Protein: CASSSRTGSMVKKLFF.

The V gene is TRBV11-2, the J gene TRBJ2-5; no clear D. The DNA end is more similar to TRBJ2-7, so the J call may be wrong. The CDR3 covers 12 residues. Germline V gene data show CDR1 as SGHAT and CDR2 as FQNNGV. DNA of the CDR3: TGTGCCAGCAGCTTAGATCGATACGAGCAGTACTTC. This sequence encodes CASSLDRYEQYF.